Below, 19 T cell receptor beta chains from the same sample are listed, as sequenced in a study of shared T cell receptors in the human thymus. The assay was immunoSEQ multiplex PCR, and TCRdb's table has in-frame clones only and misses some. Of hundreds of thousands of clones listed, roughly 90% are singletons. These data are also associated with another study on human thymus T cells.

What was sequenced was thymocytes. The receptors derive from a boy under three years old with a congenital heart defect.

V and J are TRBV11-3 and TRBJ2-5; 8 positions agree with TRBD1. This CDR3 is built from 15 residues. Trimming at V came to 2 bases and at J to 6 bases, leaving 8 bases not matched to a gene. Per germline, CDR1 SGHNT and CDR2 YENEEA. DNA of the CDR3: TGTGCCAGCAGCTTATTCGGACAGGGTCTCCAGACCCAGTACTTC. Encoded protein: CASSLFGQGLQTQYF.

The chain has TRBV18 and TRBJ2-1, with a possible D match to TRBD1 (6 bases). Trimming left V 3 bases short and J 5 bases short, with 20 bases between. The germline V gene has CDR1 KGHSH and CDR2 LQKENI. The CDR3 is 17 residues long. The CDR3 DNA reads as TGTGCCAGCTCACCCGATGACAGGATTCGTAGCGACAATGAGCAGTTCTTC. Its protein product is CASSPDDRIRSDNEQFF.

This clone was observed a single time. The rearrangement links TRBV23-1 to TRBJ2-7; D is unresolved. TRBV23-1 is annotated as an ORF whose role is uncertain. This CDR3 is built from 16 residues. Trimming removed 0 bases from V and 1 base from J, with 13 bases in between. The CDR3, as DNA: TGCGCCAGCAGTCAATCGTCCACAGTGACGTCCTACGAGCAGTACTTC. Amino acids: CASSQSSTVTSYEQYF.

This sequence joins TRBV7-2 and TRBJ2-3, with D tentatively TRBD2 (5 bases). Germline lookup yields CDR1 SGHTA and CDR2 FQGNSA. The ends were cut back, 3 bases at V and 0 bases at J, with 10 bases in the middle. The CDR3 totals 15 residues. CDR3 bases: TGTGCCAGCAGCTTGGAGAGGGCTAGCACAGATACGCAGTATTTT. This encodes CASSLERASTDTQYF. The variable domain in full, with the rest retrieved from reference TRBV7-2 and TRBJ2-3, is GAGVSQSPSNKVTEKGKDVELRCDPISGHTALYWYRQSLGQGLEFLIYFQGNSAPDKSGLPSDRFSAERTGGSVSTLTIQRTQQEDSAVYLCASSLERASTDTQYFGPGTRLTVL.

CDR3 amino acids: CASSFGLAGGVGYF. For the CDR3, the DNA is TGTGCCAGCAGCTTCGGACTAGCGGGAGGGGTGGGTTATTTT. The V gene is TRBV9, the J gene TRBJ2-3; 15 positions agree with TRBD2. This CDR3 comprises 14 residues. Trimming at V came to 4 bases and at J to 15 bases, leaving 9 bases not matched to a gene. Looked up from germline, CDR1 is SGDLS and CDR2 is YYNGEE. The complete variable domain, with remaining parts taken from reference TRBV9 and TRBJ2-3, reads DSGVTQTPKHLITATGQRVTLRCSPRSGDLSVYWYQQSLDQGLQFLIQYYNGEERAKGNILERFSAQQFPDLHSELNLSSLELGDSALYFCASSFGLAGGVGYFGPGTRLTVL.

The table lists this clone with a few counts. This chain uses TRBV7-9 with TRBJ1-2; 8 bases line up with TRBD1. The CDR3 loop spans 14 amino acids. Germline V gene data show CDR1 as SEHNR and CDR2 as FQNEAQ (reference sequence). J gave up 3 bases and V 5 bases, and 5 bases lay outside the gene matches. The CDR3 region has the DNA TGTGCCAGCAGCCCGGGACAGGAACACTATGGCTACACCTTC. It specifies CASSPGQEHYGYTF. The full variable domain, with the rest looked up from reference TRBV7-9 and TRBJ1-2, is DTGVSQNPRHKITKRGQNVTFRCDPISEHNRLYWYRQTLGQGPEFLTYFQNEAQLEKSRLLSDRFSAERPKGSFSTLEIQRTEQGDSAMYLCASSPGQEHYGYTFGSGTRLTVV.

The genes are TRBV19 and TRBJ1-5; 7 nucleotides match TRBD1. The CDR3 consists of 14 residues. The V segment lost 8 bases and the J segment 6 bases; nucleotides outside the gene matches: 10. Germline CDR1 and CDR2: LNHDA and SQIVND (reference sequence). The CDR3 region is CASGQDRDAQPQHF. The CDR3 DNA sequence: TGTGCCAGTGGCCAAGACAGGGACGCTCAGCCCCAGCATTTT.

CDR3 sequence: CASSLAGLANIQYF. The DNA of the CDR3 is TGTGCCAGCAGCTTAGCGGGACTAGCGAACATTCAGTACTTC. V is TRBV7-9 and J is TRBJ2-4, with TRBD2 matching 10 bases. Germline lookup yields CDR1 SEHNR and CDR2 FQNEAQ (reference sequence). V was pared by 0 bases and J by 7 bases, with 0 bases of the junction left unmatched. The CDR3 is 14 amino acids.

This clone turned up a few times. The gene calls are TRBV28 and TRBJ2-7; 8 nucleotides line up with TRBD2. The trim removed 6 bases at V and 0 bases at J, leaving 7 bases unmatched. CDR3 length: 15 amino acids. Germline CDR1 and CDR2: MDHEN and SYDVKM. The CDR3 here is CASRKTSGTSYEQYF. The CDR3 nucleotides are TGTGCCAGCAGAAAAACTAGCGGCACCTCCTACGAGCAGTACTTC.

This rearrangement joins TRBV11-2 to TRBJ2-7; 8 bases agree with TRBD2. V dropped 1 base and J dropped 2; count of bases not matched to a gene: 7. The CDR3 extends over 16 amino acids. Per the germline V gene, CDR1 is SGHAT and CDR2 is FQNNGV. DNA for the CDR3: TGTGCCAGCAGCTTAGGAGTTGCTAGCGGGCCCTACGAGCAGTACTTC. Translated, it gives CASSLGVASGPYEQYF. The full variable domain, rest sourced from reference TRBV11-2 and TRBJ2-7, is EAGVAQSPRYKIIEKRQSVAFWCNPISGHATLYWYQQILGQGPKLLIQFQNNGVVDDSQLPKDRFSAERLKGVDSTLKIQPAKLEDSAVYLCASSLGVASGPYEQYFGPGTRLTVT.

This clone was seen a handful of times. The rearrangement uses TRBV6-6 and TRBJ2-1; D is undetermined. The germline CDR1 and CDR2 sequences are MNHNY and SVGAGI (reference sequence). The CDR3 spans 13 residues. V was trimmed by 2 bases and J by 6 bases, leaving 8 bases between them. The CDR3 sequence is CASSYGLSNEQFF. The CDR3 nucleotides are TGTGCCAGCAGTTACGGGCTGAGCAATGAGCAGTTCTTC.

A single count supports this clone. The rearrangement joins TRBV9 to TRBJ1-4, with D tentatively TRBD1 (5 bases). This CDR3 region has 14 residues. Trimming took off 4 bases at V and 1 base at J, with 8 bases between the two ends. Germline CDR1 and CDR2: SGDLS and YYNGEE. CDR3 in DNA: TGTGCCAGCAGCCGGGGGGGAACTAATGAAAAACTGTTTTTT. Translation: CASSRGGTNEKLFF.

The chain couples TRBV5-1 to TRBJ2-5, with D possibly matching TRBD2 (5 bases). V shed 0 bases and J shed 5 bases, with 20 bases lying between them. The CDR3 is 17 residues long. Germline CDR1 reads SGHRS; CDR2 reads YFSETQ. CDR3 protein: CASSLGDMPRVRETQYF. CDR3 coding DNA: TGCGCCAGCAGCTTGGGCGACATGCCGCGGGTAAGGGAGACCCAGTACTTC.

The CDR3 nucleotides are TGCGCCAGCAGCCGAGGGACTAGCGGGATCGACCCCCAGGGTGAGCAGTTCTTC. Translated: CASSRGTSGIDPQGEQFF. The chain recombines TRBV4-1 with TRBJ2-1, with 13 bases matching TRBD2. Losses at the gene ends were 4 bases for V and 9 bases for J; bases not matched to a gene: 15. CDR3 length: 18 amino acids. Germline lookup yields CDR1 MGHRA and CDR2 YSYEKL.

CDR3 coding DNA: TGTGCCAGCAGCCTTTGGGGGCTGTCTCGGTGCGAGCAGTACTTC. It encodes CASSLWGLSRCEQYF. The rearrangement uses TRBV5-4 and TRBJ2-7, with D possibly being TRBD1 (6 bases). CDR3 length: 15 residues. CDR1 and CDR2 (germline): SGHNT, YYREEE (reference sequence). V dropped 4 bases and J dropped 6 bases, with 20 bases sitting between them. The entire variable domain, with the rest obtained from reference TRBV5-4 and TRBJ2-7, is as follows: ETGVTQSPTHLIKTRGQQVTLRCSSQSGHNTVSWYQQALGQGPQFIFQYYREEENGRGNFPPRFSGLQFPNYSSELNVNALELDDSALYLCASSLWGLSRCEQYFGPGTRLTVT.

This chain connects TRBV5-1 to TRBJ2-3, with a weak D call TRBD2 (6 bases). The CDR3 contains 19 residues. Per the germline V gene, CDR1 is SGHRS and CDR2 is YFSETQ. The V end lost 2 bases, the J end lost 0 bases, and 22 bases lay between the germline ends. As DNA, the CDR3 is TGCGCCAGCAGCTTAATTTCCCCAATAGCGGTCCTTAGCACAGATACGCAGTATTTT. Amino acids: CASSLISPIAVLSTDTQYF.

The J gene is TRBJ2-3, the V gene TRBV7-2, with 11 positions matching TRBD2. V lost 0 bases, J lost 3 bases, and 2 bases stayed unmatched. This CDR3 has 16 amino acids. The V gene's germline CDR1 is SGHTA and CDR2 FQGNSA. CDR3 in DNA: TGTGCCAGCAGCTTAGCTAGCGGGGGGGGTACAGATACGCAGTATTTT. Protein: CASSLASGGGTDTQYF.

The genes are TRBV14 and TRBJ1-4; D gene unclear. Per the germline V gene, CDR1 is SGHDN and CDR2 is FVKESK. The CDR3 is 15 amino acids. V was shortened by 4 bases and J by 5 bases, with 14 bases between the two germline ends. CDR3 region: CASSPNGAVNEKLFF. The CDR3 DNA reads as TGTGCCAGCAGCCCCAACGGAGCAGTGAATGAAAAACTGTTTTTT.

J is TRBJ2-3 and V is TRBV6-4; maybe TRBD2 (6 bases). The V end lost 0 bases, the J end lost 10 bases, and 11 bases lay between the germline ends. Germline V gene sequence: CDR1 MRHNA, CDR2 SNTAGT. The CDR3 sequence is 13 residues long. The CDR3 DNA sequence: TGTGCCAGCAGTGACTCGAGGGACTCCCCGCAGTATTTT. This codes for CASSDSRDSPQYF.